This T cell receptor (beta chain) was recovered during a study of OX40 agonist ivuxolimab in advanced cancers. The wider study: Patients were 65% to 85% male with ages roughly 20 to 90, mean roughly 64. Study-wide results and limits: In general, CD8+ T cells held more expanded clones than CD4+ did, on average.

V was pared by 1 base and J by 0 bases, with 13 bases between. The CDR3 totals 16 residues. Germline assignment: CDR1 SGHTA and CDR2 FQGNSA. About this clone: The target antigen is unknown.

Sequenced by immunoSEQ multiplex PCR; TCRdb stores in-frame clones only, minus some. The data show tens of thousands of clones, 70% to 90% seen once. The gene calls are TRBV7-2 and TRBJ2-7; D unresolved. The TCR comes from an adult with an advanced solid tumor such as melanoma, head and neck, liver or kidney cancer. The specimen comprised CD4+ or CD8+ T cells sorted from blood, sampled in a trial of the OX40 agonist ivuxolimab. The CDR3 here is CASSLGQTFLSYEQYF. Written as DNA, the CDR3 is TGTGCCAGCAGCTTAGGCCAGACATTTCTCTCCTACGAGCAGTACTTC.